The present T cell receptor (beta chain) was sequenced within a study of blood T cells in healthy people across ages. The use of a sample-barcoded 5' primer and a J-beta primer mix characterized a second PCR of roughly 6 to 11 cycles. MiXCR, applied by TCRdb to the 5' RACE reads, yields one record per CDR3 protein. This sample has hundreds of thousands of distinct CDR3 sequences, with approximately 65% found just once. Germline lookup yields CDR1 SGHVS and CDR2 FQNEAQ. The length of the CDR3 is 13 residues. The trim removed 7 bases at V and 4 bases at J, leaving 4 bases unmatched. This receptor was obtained from a young man in good health. The V and J genes are TRBV7-8 and TRBJ2-1; 7 nucleotides line up with TRBD2. The sample comprised blood. The CDR3 protein is CASIPAGYNEQFF. The CDR3 bases are TGTGCCAGCATTCCAGCGGGGTACAATGAGCAGTTCTTC.